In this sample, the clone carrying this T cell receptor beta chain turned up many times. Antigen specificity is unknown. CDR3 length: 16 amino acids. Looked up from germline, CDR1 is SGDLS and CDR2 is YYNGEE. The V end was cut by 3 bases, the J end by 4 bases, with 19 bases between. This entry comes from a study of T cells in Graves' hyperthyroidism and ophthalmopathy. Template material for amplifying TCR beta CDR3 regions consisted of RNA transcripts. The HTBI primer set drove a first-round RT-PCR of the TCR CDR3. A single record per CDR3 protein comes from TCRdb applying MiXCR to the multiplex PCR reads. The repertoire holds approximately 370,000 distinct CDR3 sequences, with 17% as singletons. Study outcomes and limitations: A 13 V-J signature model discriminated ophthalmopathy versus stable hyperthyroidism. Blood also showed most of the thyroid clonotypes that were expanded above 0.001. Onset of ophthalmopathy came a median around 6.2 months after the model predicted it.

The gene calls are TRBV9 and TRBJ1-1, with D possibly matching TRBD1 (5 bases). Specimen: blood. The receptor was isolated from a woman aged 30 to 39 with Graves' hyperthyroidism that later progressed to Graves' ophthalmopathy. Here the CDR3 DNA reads TGTGCCAGCAGCGCCCCTCGAGCGGGGGTAGGCACTGAAGCTTTCTTT. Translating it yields CASSAPRAGVGTEAFF.